The text below deals with one TCR beta chain. Its antigen is currently unknown. The sample belongs to a study of T cells expressing NK-cell markers. Study-level information: Seven of the eight sequenced donors were classified as HCMV-seropositive, and one was classified as seronegative. Study-wide points: For six donors, the dominant NKG2C+ clonotypes made up roughly 1.0-7.0% of their CD8+ T cells. One observes that, in several donors, these clonotypes were also the leading ones within the CD3+CD56-NKG2C+ fraction. The study left the HCMV specificity of expanded NKG2C+ T cell clones unresolved.

After re-calling the 5' RACE reads, TCRdb lists one entry per CDR3 protein, DNA absent. This sample contains about 32,000 distinct CDR3 sequences. This clonotype was obtained from a woman aged 18 to 75 in good health. Source material: blood T cells: a sorted CD56 or NKG2C T cell subset, CD4+ or CD8+ T cells, or bulk PBMC T cells (not recorded which).

Here the CDR3 reads CASSQSRTLTEAFF. The chain has TRBV27 and TRBJ1-1; TCRdb outputs TRBD1, but without DNA this stays unchecked. Looked up from germline, CDR1 is MNHEY and CDR2 is SMNVEV (reference sequence). CDR3 length equals 14 residues.